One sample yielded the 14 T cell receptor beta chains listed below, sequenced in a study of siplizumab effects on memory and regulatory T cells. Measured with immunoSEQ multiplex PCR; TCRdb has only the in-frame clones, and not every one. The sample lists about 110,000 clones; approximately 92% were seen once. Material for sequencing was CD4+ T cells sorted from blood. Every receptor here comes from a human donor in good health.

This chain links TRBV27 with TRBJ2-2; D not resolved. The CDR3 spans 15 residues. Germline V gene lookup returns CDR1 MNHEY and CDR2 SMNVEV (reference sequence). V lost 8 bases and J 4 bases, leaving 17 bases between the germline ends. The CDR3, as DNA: TGTGCCAGCGCCCCCCCGTGGGGTGGCACCGGGGAGCTGTTTTTT. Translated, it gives CASAPPWGGTGELFF.

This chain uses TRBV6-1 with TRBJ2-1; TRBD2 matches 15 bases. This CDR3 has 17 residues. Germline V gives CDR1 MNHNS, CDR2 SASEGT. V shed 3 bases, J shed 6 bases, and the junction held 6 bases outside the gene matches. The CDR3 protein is CASSDAGTSGRLNEQFF. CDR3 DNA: TGTGCCAGCAGTGACGCCGGGACTAGCGGGAGGCTCAATGAGCAGTTCTTC.

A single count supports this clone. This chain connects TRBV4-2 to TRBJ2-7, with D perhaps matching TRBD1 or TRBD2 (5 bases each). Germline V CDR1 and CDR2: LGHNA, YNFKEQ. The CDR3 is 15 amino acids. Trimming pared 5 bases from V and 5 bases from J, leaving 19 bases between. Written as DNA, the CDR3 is TGTGCCAGCAGCTCGACCGTCGAGGGGACCAACGAGCAGTACTTC. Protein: CASSSTVEGTNEQYF.

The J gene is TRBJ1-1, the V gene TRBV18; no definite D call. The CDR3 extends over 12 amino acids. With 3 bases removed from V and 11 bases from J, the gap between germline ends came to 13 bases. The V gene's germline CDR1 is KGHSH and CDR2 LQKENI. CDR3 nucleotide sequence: TGTGCCAGCTCACCTTTGGGGAAGGCGGCTTTCTTT. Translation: CASSPLGKAAFF.

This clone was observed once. The DNA for the CDR3 is TGCGCCAGCAGCGTGGACACCGGTCTCGGCGAGCAGTACTTC. Protein product: CASSVDTGLGEQYF. The genes are TRBV5-1 and TRBJ2-7; tentative D call: TRBD1 (5 bases). V was clipped by 4 bases and J by 6 bases, with 17 bases between them. In germline, CDR1 is SGHRS, CDR2 YFSETQ. The CDR3 totals 14 residues.

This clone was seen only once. The CDR3 coding sequence is TGTGCCAGAAGCGTCCCAGGGAACTATGGCTACACCTTC. Translated: CARSVPGNYGYTF. This rearrangement joins TRBV5-3 to TRBJ1-2; tentatively, D is TRBD1 (5 bases). TRBV5-3 has ORF status, its function being uncertain. Trimming left V 4 bases short and J 2 bases short, with 9 bases between. The CDR3 runs to 13 residues.

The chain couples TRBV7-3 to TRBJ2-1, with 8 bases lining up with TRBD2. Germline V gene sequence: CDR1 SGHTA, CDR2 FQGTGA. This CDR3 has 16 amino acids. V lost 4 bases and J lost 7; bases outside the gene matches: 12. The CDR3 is CASSSQRPGGWNEQFF. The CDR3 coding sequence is TGTGCCAGCAGCTCGCAACGGCCGGGAGGGTGGAATGAGCAGTTCTTC.

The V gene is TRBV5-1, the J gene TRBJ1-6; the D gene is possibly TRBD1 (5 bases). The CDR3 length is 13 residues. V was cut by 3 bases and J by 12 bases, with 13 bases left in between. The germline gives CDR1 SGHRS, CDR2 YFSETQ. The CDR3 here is CASSSRGELPLHF. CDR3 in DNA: TGCGCCAGCAGCTCCCGGGGCGAACTACCCCTCCACTTT. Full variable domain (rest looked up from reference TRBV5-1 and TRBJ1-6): KAGVTQTPRYLIKTRGQQVTLSCSPISGHRSVSWYQQTPGQGLQFLFEYFSETQRNKGNFPGRFSGRQFSNSRSEMNVSTLELGDSALYLCASSSRGELPLHFGNGTRLTVT.

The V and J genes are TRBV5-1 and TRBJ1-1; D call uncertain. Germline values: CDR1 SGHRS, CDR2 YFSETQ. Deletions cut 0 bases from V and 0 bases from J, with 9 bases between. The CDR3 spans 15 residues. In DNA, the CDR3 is TGCGCCAGCAGCTTGGCCAACAGAGTGAACACTGAAGCTTTCTTT. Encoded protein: CASSLANRVNTEAFF.

CDR3 DNA sequence: TGTGCCAGTAATTCGGTGGGCACTGAAGCTTTCTTT. Its translation: CASNSVGTEAFF. The chain is built from TRBV19 and TRBJ1-1; D call uncertain. Per the germline V gene, CDR1 is LNHDA and CDR2 is SQIVND (reference sequence). Trimming took 7 bases from V and 4 from J, leaving 10 bases between them. The CDR3 contains 12 residues.

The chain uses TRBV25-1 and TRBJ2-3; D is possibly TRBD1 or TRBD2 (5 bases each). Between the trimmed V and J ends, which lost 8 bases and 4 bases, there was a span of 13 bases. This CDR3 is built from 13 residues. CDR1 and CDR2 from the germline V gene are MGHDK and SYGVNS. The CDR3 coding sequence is TGTGCCAGCCGGGGCGGTTTTGCAGATACGCAGTATTTT. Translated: CASRGGFADTQYF. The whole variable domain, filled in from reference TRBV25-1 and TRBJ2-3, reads EADIYQTPRYLVIGTGKKITLECSQTMGHDKMYWYQQDPGMELHLIHYSYGVNSTEKGDLSSESTVSRIRTEHFPLTLESARPSHTSQYLCASRGGFADTQYFGPGTRLTVL.

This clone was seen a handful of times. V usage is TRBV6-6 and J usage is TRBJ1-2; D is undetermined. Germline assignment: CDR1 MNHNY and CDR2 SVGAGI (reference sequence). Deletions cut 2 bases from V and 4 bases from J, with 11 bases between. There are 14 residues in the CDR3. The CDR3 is CASSYDSAFYGYTF. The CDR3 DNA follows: TGTGCCAGCAGTTACGATTCGGCTTTCTATGGCTACACCTTC.

The CDR3 protein is CASIWRAADTQYF. DNA of the CDR3: TGTGCCAGCATCTGGCGGGCTGCAGATACGCAGTATTTT. The chain links TRBV6-1 to TRBJ2-3; tentative D call: TRBD2 (5 bases). V lost 7 bases and J lost 4, with 12 bases in between. Germline lookup yields CDR1 MNHNS and CDR2 SASEGT. This CDR3 comprises 13 residues.

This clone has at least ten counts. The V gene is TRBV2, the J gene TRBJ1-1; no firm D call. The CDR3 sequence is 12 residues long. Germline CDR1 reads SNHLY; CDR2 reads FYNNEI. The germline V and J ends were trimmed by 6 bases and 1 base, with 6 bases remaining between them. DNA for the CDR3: TGTGCCAGCAGGGTACAGAACACTGAAGCTTTCTTT. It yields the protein CASRVQNTEAFF.